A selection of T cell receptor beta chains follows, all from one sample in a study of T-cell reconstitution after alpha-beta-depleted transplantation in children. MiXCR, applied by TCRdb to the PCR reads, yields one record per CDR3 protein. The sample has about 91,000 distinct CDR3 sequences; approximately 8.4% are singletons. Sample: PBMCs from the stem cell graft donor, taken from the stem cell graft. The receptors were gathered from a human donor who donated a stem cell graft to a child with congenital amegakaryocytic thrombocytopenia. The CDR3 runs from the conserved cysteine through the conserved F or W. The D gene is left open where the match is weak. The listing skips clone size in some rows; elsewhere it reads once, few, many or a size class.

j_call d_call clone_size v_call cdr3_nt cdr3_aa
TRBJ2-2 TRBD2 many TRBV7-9 TGTGCCAGCAGCCCATTGCTAGCGGGAGGTGCCGGGGAGCTGTTTTTT CASSPLLAGGAGELFF
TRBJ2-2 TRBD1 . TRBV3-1 TGTGCCAGCAGCAGTAGGGGAGGAGCGGACAGGGGGCGCGGGGAGCTGTTTTTT CASSSRGGADRGRGELFF
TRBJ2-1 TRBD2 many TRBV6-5 TGTGCCAGCCTCAGACTAGCGGGGGGTAATGAGCAGTTCTTC CASLRLAGGNEQFF
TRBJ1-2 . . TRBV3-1 TGTGCCAGCAGCCAAGGGGCGCATGGCTACACCTTC CASSQGAHGYTF
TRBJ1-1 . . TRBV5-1 TGCGCCAGCAGTGATTCGGGCAGCGGCACTGAAGCTTTCTTT CASSDSGSGTEAFF
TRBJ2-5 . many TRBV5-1 TGCGCCAGCAGCAAGGACTCAGGCCAAGAGACCCAGTACTTC CASSKDSGQETQYF
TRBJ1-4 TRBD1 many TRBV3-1 TGTGCCAGCAGCCAAGATTGGGGACAGAATGAAAAACTGTTTTTT CASSQDWGQNEKLFF
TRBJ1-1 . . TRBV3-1 TGTGCCAGCAGCCAAGGGAGGGGAACGGGCACTGAAGCTTTCTTT CASSQGRGTGTEAFF
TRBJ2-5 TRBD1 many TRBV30 TGTGCCTGGAGTCCCCCGGACAGGGTACAAGAGACCCAGTACTTC CAWSPPDRVQETQYF
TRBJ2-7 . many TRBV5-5 TGTGCCAGCAGCTTGGGGCAGGGGTTTGCCTACGAGCAGTACTTC CASSLGQGFAYEQYF
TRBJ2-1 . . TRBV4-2 TGTGCCAGCAGCCAAGGTAGGCACAATGAGCAGTTCTTC CASSQGRHNEQFF
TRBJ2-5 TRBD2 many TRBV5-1 TGCGCCAGCACCCGGACTAGCGGGAGCGGGGAGACCCAGTACTTC CASTRTSGSGETQYF
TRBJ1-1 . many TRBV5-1 TGCGCCAGCACGCCAAGGACCTTCAGGAACACTGAAGCTTTCTTT CASTPRTFRNTEAFF
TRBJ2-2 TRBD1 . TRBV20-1 TGCAGTGCTAGACAGACAGGGGGACGGGGGGAGCTGTTTTTT CSARQTGGRGELFF
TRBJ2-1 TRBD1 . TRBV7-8 TGTGCCAGCACAGTGGACAGGAGACCTTACAATGAGCAGTTCTTC CASTVDRRPYNEQFF
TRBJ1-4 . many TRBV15 TGTGCCACCAGGGGTGGGAGGACACCGAATGAAAAACTGTTTTTT CATRGGRTPNEKLFF